In its sample, the clone carrying this T cell receptor (beta chain) was seen a few times. What it binds is not known. Clinicians diagnosed patients from clinical symptoms, serum thyroxine and TRAb, thyroid ultrasound and orbital computed tomography. These data belong to a study of T cells in Graves' hyperthyroidism and ophthalmopathy. Study-wide points: By a 13 V-J model, ophthalmopathy was set apart from stable hyperthyroidism.

This CDR3 has 15 amino acids. V lost 6 bases, J lost 7 bases, and 18 bases lay in between. Germline CDR1 and CDR2: MDHEN and SYDVKM. The investigators amplified TCR beta CDR3 regions from RNA transcripts. First-round RT-PCR with HTBI primers amplified the TCR CDR3 region. MiXCR, applied by TCRdb to the multiplex PCR reads, yields one record per CDR3 protein. The sample records more than 500,000 distinct CDR3 sequences, approximately 44% being singletons. What was sequenced was peripheral blood or thyroid tissue (not recorded which). The TCR originated in an adult woman with Graves' disease, either hyperthyroidism or ophthalmopathy (not recorded which). V usage is TRBV28 and J usage is TRBJ1-4; weak D call: TRBD1 (5 bases). This CDR3 is CASSLTVPRREKLFF. Here the CDR3 DNA reads TGTGCCAGCAGCTTGACAGTTCCCCGACGTGAAAAACTGTTTTTT. Drawing the rest from reference TRBV28 and TRBJ1-4, the complete variable domain is DVKVTQSSRYLVKRTGEKVFLECVQDMDHENMFWYRQDPGLGLRLIYFSYDVKMKEKGDIPEGYSVSREKKERFSLILESASTNQTSMYLCASSLTVPRREKLFFGSGTQLSVL.